This T cell receptor (beta chain) was identified during a study of T cell repertoires in cytomegalovirus infection. Trimming took off 0 bases at V and 7 bases at J, with 9 bases between the two ends. CDR3 size: 13 residues. In its sample, this clonotype was seen a few times. Each CDR3 protein gets one entry after TCRdb re-called the reads with MiXCR. The sample yields some 400,000 distinct CDR3 sequences, around 18% seen once. Sequenced: PBMCs. The sequence derives from a human donor in good health (CMV status not recorded). Some clones in this sample may be carry-over from other donors' samples. The J gene is TRBJ1-2, the V gene TRBV12-3 or TRBV12-4; D possibly corresponds to TRBD1 (6 bases). Here the CDR3 DNA reads TGTGCCAGCAGTTTAGCGGGGGCAGGTGGCTACACCTTC. It specifies CASSLAGAGGYTF.